These 18 T cell receptor beta chains originate from one sample sequenced in a study of T cells expressing NK-cell markers. TCRdb reprocessed the 5' RACE reads; each CDR3 protein has one entry and no DNA is given. The sample data list hundreds of thousands of distinct CDR3 sequences. The sequencing input was blood T cells: a sorted CD56 or NKG2C T cell subset, CD4+ or CD8+ T cells, or bulk PBMC T cells (not recorded which). These receptor sequences come from a woman between 18 and 75 years old in good health.

The chain couples TRBV20-1 to TRBJ2-3. Germline-derived CDR1 and CDR2 are DFQATT and SNEGSKA (reference sequence). The CDR3 sequence is 12 residues long. The chain's CDR3 is CSARVGTDTQYF.

This sequence joins TRBV6-2 or TRBV6-3 and TRBJ2-3; the TRBD1 assignment by TCRdb is unverifiable without DNA. Germline CDR1 MNHEY, CDR2 SVGEGT. This CDR3 has 16 residues. CDR3 region: CASSTNPRAITDTQYF.

The J gene is TRBJ2-5, the V gene TRBV20-1; TCRdb selects TRBD2, and the lack of DNA leaves this call unchecked. Germline V lookup: CDR1 DFQATT, CDR2 SNEGSKA (reference sequence). The CDR3 spans 15 residues. CDR3 sequence reads: CSAATSGDGEETQYF.

V gene TRBV6-5 combines with J gene TRBJ2-2. This CDR3 comprises 16 residues. Germline V gives CDR1 MNHEY, CDR2 SVGAGI. The CDR3 protein is CASSYVWISNTGELFF.

CDR3 region: CASSGARGFETQYF. The chain joins TRBV25-1 to TRBJ2-5; as DNA is missing, the TRBD2 call by TCRdb cannot be tested. The CDR3 runs 14 residues. Germline CDR1 reads MGHDK; CDR2 reads SYGVNS.

V gene TRBV19 combines with J gene TRBJ2-1; lacking DNA, the TRBD2 call made by TCRdb goes unchecked. CDR3 length: 15 amino acids. The germline V gene has CDR1 LNHDA and CDR2 SQIVND (reference sequence). The CDR3 sequence: CASSSPTSGDYEQFF. Supplemented by reference TRBV19 and TRBJ2-1, the full variable domain reads DGGITQSPKYLFRKEGQNVTLSCEQNLNHDAMYWYRQDPGQGLRLIYYSQIVNDFQKGDIAEGYSVSREKKESFPLTVTSAQKNPTAFYLCASSSPTSGDYEQFFGPGTRLTVL.

The chain combines TRBV6-1 with TRBJ1-5; TCRdb selects TRBD1, and the lack of DNA leaves this call unchecked. CDR3 size: 13 residues. Per germline, CDR1 MNHNS and CDR2 SASEGT. CDR3 loop: CASSPDRSTPQHF.

The chain combines TRBV12-3 or TRBV12-4 with TRBJ2-1; the D gene TCRdb calls, TRBD2, cannot be checked with no DNA. CDR3 length: 15 residues. CDR3 region: CASSLRTSGANEQFF.

V usage is TRBV7-2 and J usage is TRBJ2-2; with no DNA, the TCRdb D assignment of TRBD1 cannot be verified. The germline V gene encodes CDR1 SGHTA and CDR2 FQGNSA. The CDR3 is 15 amino acids. The CDR3 loop is CASRPPGPNTGELFF.

The chain joins TRBV20-1 to TRBJ2-5. CDR1 is DFQATT and CDR2 is SNEGSKA in the germline V gene (reference sequence). There are 14 residues in the CDR3. The chain's CDR3 is CSARAGFSLETQYF.

The chain has TRBV12-3 or TRBV12-4 and TRBJ2-1; TCRdb outputs TRBD2, but without DNA this stays unchecked. The CDR3 has 15 residues. The CDR3 spells CASSSLAGEDNEQFF.

J is TRBJ2-2 and V is TRBV5-1; TCRdb designates TRBD2, a call that cannot be tested without DNA. The CDR3 is made up of 16 amino acids. CDR1 is SGHRS, CDR2 YFSETQ, per germline. The CDR3 region is CASIQGLATNTGELFF.

The chain recombines TRBV4-3 with TRBJ2-1; the D gene TCRdb calls, TRBD2, cannot be checked with no DNA. The CDR3 spans 18 residues. Germline loops: CDR1 LGHNA, CDR2 YSLEER. The CDR3 protein is CASSHIVAGEGSYNEQFF.

This chain uses TRBV27 with TRBJ2-1; TCRdb proposes TRBD1, but this gene call is untestable without DNA. The CDR3 contains 16 residues. CDR1 is MNHEY, CDR2 SMNVEV, per germline (reference sequence). CDR3 in amino acids: CASSFYGQGRYNEQFF.

This rearrangement joins TRBV24-1 to TRBJ2-2; with no DNA, the TCRdb D assignment of TRBD1 cannot be verified. Germline CDR1 reads KGHDR; CDR2 reads SFDVKD. CDR3 length: 16 residues. The CDR3 reads CATSEGQGLETGELFF.

This rearrangement joins TRBV12-3 or TRBV12-4 to TRBJ2-7. This CDR3 has 13 amino acids. CDR3 in amino acids: CASSPHQVYEQYF.

The J gene is TRBJ2-3, the V gene TRBV20-1; TCRdb returns TRBD1, unconfirmable since there is no DNA. In germline, CDR1 is DFQATT, CDR2 SNEGSKA (reference sequence). This CDR3 contains 15 residues. CDR3 protein: CSAERRGRSSDTQYF.

The chain employs TRBV7-9 and TRBJ2-3; TCRdb returns TRBD1, unconfirmable since there is no DNA. CDR3 size: 17 residues. Germline V lookup: CDR1 SEHNR, CDR2 FQNEAQ (reference sequence). CDR3 sequence: CASTPQERQGPPDTQYF. Drawing the rest from reference TRBV7-9 and TRBJ2-3, the complete variable domain is DTGVSQNPRHKITKRGQNVTFRCDPISEHNRLYWYRQTLGQGPEFLTYFQNEAQLEKSRLLSDRFSAERPKGSFSTLEIQRTEQGDSAMYLCASTPQERQGPPDTQYFGPGTRLTVL.